A single sample gave rise to the 26 T cell receptor beta chains below, sequenced in a study of shared T cell receptors in the human thymus. Assay: immunoSEQ multiplex PCR; the TCRdb copy retains only in-frame clones and omits some. The table lists 550,000 to 800,000 clones, approximately 85% of them singletons. These data were also reused for a study on human thymus T cells.

The sample consisted of thymocytes. The receptors here all came from a girl under three years old with a congenital heart defect.

This clone has just a few counts. The chain uses TRBV5-6 and TRBJ1-4; TRBD1 agrees at 7 bases. The V and J ends lost 0 bases and 4 bases, in that order; junction bases with no gene match: 6. Germline V gene sequence: CDR1 SGHDT, CDR2 YYEEEE. The CDR3 covers 16 residues. Written as DNA, the CDR3 is TGTGCCAGCAGCTTGGTGGCAGGGGGACTTAATGAAAAACTGTTTTTT. This gives the protein CASSLVAGGLNEKLFF. The full variable domain, with the rest looked up from reference TRBV5-6 and TRBJ1-4, is DAGVTQSPTHLIKTRGQQVTLRCSPKSGHDTVSWYQQALGQGPQFIFQYYEEEERQRGNFPDRFSGHQFPNYSSELNVNALLLGDSALYLCASSLVAGGLNEKLFFGSGTQLSVL.

The chain uses TRBV5-6 and TRBJ1-2; 7 bases are a match to TRBD1. Germline assignment: CDR1 SGHDT and CDR2 YYEEEE. The CDR3 spans 16 residues. V was clipped by 4 bases and J by 4 bases; unmatched bases: 13. The CDR3 DNA is TGTGCCAGCAGCCTGCCCTATTACAGGGGCGGCTATGGCTACACCTTC. Residues: CASSLPYYRGGYGYTF.

The V and J genes are TRBV6-1 and TRBJ2-1; 7 bases align to TRBD1. The CDR3 sequence is 18 residues long. The ends lost 3 bases at V and 6 bases at J; junction bases unmatched: 17. Germline values: CDR1 MNHNS, CDR2 SASEGT. CDR3 in DNA: TGTGCCAGCAGTGAGGACCCCCAAAAGGACAGGTTCTCCAATGAGCAGTTCTTC. It codes for CASSEDPQKDRFSNEQFF.

This clone appeared a single time. The V gene is TRBV7-2, the J gene TRBJ2-1, with 8 nucleotides matching TRBD1. There are 15 residues in the CDR3. The germline gives CDR1 SGHTA, CDR2 FQGNSA. With 1 base clipped from V and 9 bases from J, the junction kept 8 bases outside the gene matches. In nucleotides, the CDR3 is TGTGCCAGCAGCTTAGAGGGGCAGGGGGCAGCTGAGCAGTTCTTC. This gives the protein CASSLEGQGAAEQFF.

The rearrangement joins TRBV7-2 to TRBJ1-5; no clear D gene. CDR1 and CDR2 from the germline V gene are SGHTA and FQGNSA. The V end was cut by 5 bases, the J end by 5 bases, with 13 bases between. The CDR3 runs 14 residues. CDR3 loop: CASSPRAGDQPQHF. Here the CDR3 DNA reads TGTGCCAGCAGCCCGAGGGCCGGGGATCAGCCCCAGCATTTT.

This chain links TRBV7-2 with TRBJ2-5, with 11 bases that match TRBD2. This CDR3 is 17 amino acids long. Unmatched junction bases numbered 10, after V lost 2 bases and J lost 5 bases. The germline gives CDR1 SGHTA, CDR2 FQGNSA. CDR3 region: CASSLRPSGGQEETQYF. As DNA, the CDR3 is TGTGCCAGCAGCTTACGACCTAGCGGGGGGCAGGAGGAGACCCAGTACTTC.

This rearrangement joins TRBV2 to TRBJ1-2, with D maybe TRBD1 (6 bases). CDR3 length: 15 amino acids. Germline CDR1 is SNHLY and CDR2 is FYNNEI. The V and J ends lost 7 bases and 4 bases respectively, with 19 bases between them. CDR3 bases: TGTGCCAGCAACTATCCAGGGGAGAGTAGCTATGGCTACACCTTC. Amino acid sequence: CASNYPGESSYGYTF.

The table lists this clone with a few counts. The rearrangement links TRBV6-5 to TRBJ2-1; 7 bases agree with TRBD2. Germline CDR1 MNHEY, CDR2 SVGAGI. With V trimmed by 10 bases and J by 9 bases, 6 bases remained unmatched. This CDR3 is 11 amino acids long. The CDR3 nucleotides are TGTGCCACCACCCGCGGGGGTGAGCAGTTCTTC. Translation gives CATTRGGEQFF.

The genes are TRBV7-6 and TRBJ2-2; tentatively, D is TRBD1 (5 bases). The CDR3 covers 15 residues. Germline V lookup: CDR1 SGHVS, CDR2 FNYEAQ. V was pared by 1 base and J by 0 bases, with 6 bases between. The DNA of the CDR3 is TGTGCCAGCAGCTTAGTGACAGCGAACACCGGGGAGCTGTTTTTT. Translated: CASSLVTANTGELFF.

This clone was seen once. Sequence at one end of the junction differs from germline and may be a read error. V gene TRBV7-7 combines with J gene TRBJ2-6, with 9 bases matching TRBD2. In germline, CDR1 is SSHAT, CDR2 FNYEAQ (reference sequence). CDR3 length equals 19 residues. The CDR3 sequence: CASSPSASGVNPGANVLTF. The CDR3 DNA reads as TGTGCTAGCAGCCCCTCGGCTAGCGGGGTCAATCCTGGGGCCAACGTCCTGACTTTC.

On this clone: Mismatch with germline at one junction end may stem from a read error. V usage is TRBV5-8 and J usage is TRBJ1-5, with D maybe TRBD1 (6 bases). This CDR3 comprises 16 residues. The V gene's germline CDR1 is SGHTS and CDR2 YDEGEE. The CDR3 DNA follows: TGTGCCAGCAGATTGGGGGACACGGATCTCAATCAGCCCCAGCATTTT. This sequence encodes CASRLGDTDLNQPQHF. Full variable domain (missing parts from reference TRBV5-8 and TRBJ1-5): EAGVTQSPTHLIKTRGQQATLRCSPISGHTSVYWYQQALGLGLQFLLWYDEGEERNRGNFPPRFSGRQFPNYSSELNVNALELEDSALYLCASRLGDTDLNQPQHFGDGTRLSIL.

The rearrangement links TRBV27 to TRBJ2-6, with 9 bases identical to TRBD1. The germline V gene encodes CDR1 MNHEY and CDR2 SMNVEV (reference sequence). This CDR3 comprises 18 residues. Germline trimming cut 4 bases from V and 0 bases from J; bases unmatched to any gene: 7. As DNA, the CDR3 is TGTGCCAGCAGTTCGGACAGGGGATGGATCTCTGGGGCCAACGTCCTGACTTTC. Encoded protein: CASSSDRGWISGANVLTF.

Here the CDR3 DNA reads TGCGCCAGCAGCTTACTGGACAAAATGAACACTGAAGCTTTCTTT. Translated, it gives CASSLLDKMNTEAFF. This rearrangement joins TRBV5-1 to TRBJ1-1, with D possibly being TRBD1 (5 bases). V lost 2 bases and J lost 0, with 11 bases in between. Germline-derived CDR1 and CDR2 are SGHRS and YFSETQ. The CDR3 consists of 15 residues.

This clone was seen once. The chain has TRBV7-9 and TRBJ1-1; the match to TRBD1 covers 7 bases. The CDR3 is 19 residues long. J was trimmed by 1 base and V by 5 bases; bases with no gene match: 19. Germline V gives CDR1 SEHNR, CDR2 FQNEAQ (reference sequence). CDR3: CASSTTTGQPGWGNTEAFF. The CDR3 coding sequence is TGTGCCAGCAGCACAACGACGGGACAGCCAGGGTGGGGGAACACTGAAGCTTTCTTT.

The J gene is TRBJ2-7, the V gene TRBV15; D possibly corresponds to TRBD1 (6 bases). CDR1 is LNHNV, CDR2 YYDKDF, per germline (reference sequence). The CDR3 contains 13 residues. V was shortened by 3 bases and J by 3 bases, with 9 bases between the two germline ends. CDR3 sequence reads: CATSRDSFYEQYF. The CDR3 coding sequence is TGTGCCACCAGCAGGGACAGTTTCTACGAGCAGTACTTC.

The chain uses TRBV9 and TRBJ1-4, with D hard to call. Deletions cut 1 base from V and 7 bases from J, with 17 bases between. Looked up from germline, CDR1 is SGDLS and CDR2 is YYNGEE. The CDR3 consists of 16 residues. The CDR3 here is CASSVSPGTPGEKLFF. The CDR3 DNA reads TGTGCCAGCAGCGTAAGCCCGGGAACTCCAGGTGAAAAACTGTTTTTT. Filled out from reference TRBV9 and TRBJ1-4, the complete variable domain reads DSGVTQTPKHLITATGQRVTLRCSPRSGDLSVYWYQQSLDQGLQFLIQYYNGEERAKGNILERFSAQQFPDLHSELNLSSLELGDSALYFCASSVSPGTPGEKLFFGSGTQLSVL.

The rearrangement uses TRBV5-6 and TRBJ2-5; no clear D gene. The V and J ends lost 7 bases and 5 bases respectively, with 18 bases between them. CDR1 SGHDT and CDR2 YYEEEE come from the germline V gene. The CDR3 consists of 14 residues. The CDR3 here is CASGSGSNFETQYF. The CDR3, as DNA: TGTGCCAGCGGTTCCGGGTCCAATTTTGAGACCCAGTACTTC.

The table lists this clone with a count of one. This chain joins TRBV27 and TRBJ1-5; the match to TRBD1 covers 8 bases. This CDR3 is built from 15 residues. CDR1 MNHEY and CDR2 SMNVEV come from the germline V gene (reference sequence). The J segment lost 3 bases and the V segment lost 8 bases, leaving 9 bases of the junction unmatched. CDR3 DNA sequence: TGTGCCAGCCGAGAGACAGGGGTCAACAATCAGCCCCAGCATTTT. It translates to CASRETGVNNQPQHF.

The V gene is TRBV13, the J gene TRBJ1-4; tentatively, D is TRBD1 (5 bases). V lost 2 bases, J lost 0 bases, and 19 bases lay in between. Germline V gives CDR1 PRHDT, CDR2 FYEKMQ (reference sequence). This CDR3 contains 19 residues. The CDR3 coding sequence is TGTGCCAGCAGCTTACGCGGGGGTCCTTCGGTTGCAACTAATGAAAAACTGTTTTTT. The encoded protein is CASSLRGGPSVATNEKLFF.

This chain links TRBV19 with TRBJ1-4; D gene ambiguous. The CDR3 is 18 residues long. V was pared by 5 bases and J by 5 bases, with 24 bases between. The germline gives CDR1 LNHDA, CDR2 SQIVND (reference sequence). CDR3: CASSWPAGIYDRNEKLFF. The CDR3 DNA reads as TGTGCCAGTAGTTGGCCGGCAGGCATCTACGATCGAAATGAAAAACTGTTTTTT.

The chain couples TRBV7-8 to TRBJ2-1; D is undetermined. Trimming took off 1 base at V and 0 bases at J, with 7 bases between the two ends. Germline CDR1 SGHVS, CDR2 FQNEAQ. The CDR3 length is 15 residues. CDR3 sequence reads: CASSLDISSYNEQFF. CDR3 nucleotide sequence: TGTGCCAGCAGCTTAGACATCAGCTCCTACAATGAGCAGTTCTTC.

The V call is TRBV10-3, the J call TRBJ2-6; 7 positions match TRBD1. The CDR3 is 14 amino acids. V shed 10 bases, J shed 7 bases, and the junction held 10 bases outside the gene matches. Germline V CDR1 and CDR2: ENHRY, SYGVKD. The CDR3 region is CATYDRVGANVLTF. DNA of the CDR3: TGTGCCACCTACGACAGGGTGGGCGCCAACGTCCTGACTTTC.

J is TRBJ1-2 and V is TRBV21-1; the table assigns TRBD1, which was not confirmed against the DNA. TRBV21-1 is a pseudogene segment. This CDR3 comprises 15 residues. This chain's CDR3 is CASSKKTASGYGYTF. DNA of the CDR3: TGTGCCAGCAGCAAAAAGACAGCGTCCGGATATGGCTACACCTTC.

This clone has only one observation. The chain uses TRBV5-1 and TRBJ1-6, with 8 nucleotides matching TRBD1. Losses at the gene ends were 0 bases for V and 6 bases for J; bases not matched to a gene: 11. The V gene's germline CDR1 is SGHRS and CDR2 YFSETQ. CDR3 length: 18 amino acids. The CDR3 is CASSLAGGTGVGNSPLHF. In DNA form, the CDR3 reads TGCGCCAGCAGCTTGGCTGGGGGGACAGGAGTCGGTAATTCACCCCTCCACTTT.

This clone was counted a few times. The chain employs TRBV28 and TRBJ2-6; D remains unclear. Trimming stripped 6 bases from V and 0 bases from J, with 18 bases between. This CDR3 spans 18 amino acids. The germline CDR1 and CDR2 sequences are MDHEN and SYDVKM. The DNA of the CDR3 is TGTGCCAGCAGCCCCACTCAAACTACCTACTCTGGGGCCAACGTCCTGACTTTC. Translated, it gives CASSPTQTTYSGANVLTF. Together with reference TRBV28 and TRBJ2-6, the CDR3 gives the full variable domain: DVKVTQSSRYLVKRTGEKVFLECVQDMDHENMFWYRQDPGLGLRLIYFSYDVKMKEKGDIPEGYSVSREKKERFSLILESASTNQTSMYLCASSPTQTTYSGANVLTFGAGSRLTVL.

V gene TRBV27 combines with J gene TRBJ1-3; D unclear. Germline CDR1 is MNHEY and CDR2 is SMNVEV (reference sequence). This CDR3 is built from 13 residues. V was cut by 6 bases and J by 7 bases, with 13 bases left in between. In DNA, the CDR3 is TGTGCCAGCAGACACAGTGTATGGAACACCATATATTTT. Protein sequence: CASRHSVWNTIYF.